The following is a T cell receptor beta chain sequence with its context. The target of this receptor is not known. One base away there is no much larger clone; base qualities are not given. This specimen's time point label, interpreted: baseline before first vaccination. Samples from vaccinated people were obtained from the UK trials COV001 and COV002, which included a single-blind randomized controlled phase 2/3 trial of AZD1222 (ChAdOx1 nCoV-19) in healthy adults. For TCRbeta chain sequencing, PBMC samples were collected from trial participants at day 0 and at day 28 after the second dose. The data were obtained in a study of T cell responses to AZD1222 COVID-19 vaccine (dated by TCRdb to the early 2020s). For the study in its entirety: AZD1222 recipients whose second dose came at about 4 weeks and those whose second dose came at about 12 weeks were combined into one group, since spike-specific TCR depth and breadth did not differ between the two schedules. Trial participants were enrolled by age into subgroups of 18-55, 56-69 and 70-plus years, and 148, 28 and 57 TCR-sequenced participants, respectively, were included in these subgroups. TCR sequencing covered 230 to 250 trial participants: 200 to 220 given two doses of AZD1222 and approximately 26 given two doses of MenACWY control vaccine.

CDR1 and CDR2 are drawn from the germline V gene: SGHTA, FQGTGA. From its cysteine to its phenylalanine, the CDR3 spans 13 amino acids. CDR3 DNA is the only sequence kept; it has 39 bases, read in frame from the first base. V and J are truncated by 5 bases and 3 bases respectively, leaving an intervening sequence of 8 bases. Beyond this particular receptor, the publication reports: Spike-specific TCR breadth and depth rose significantly after two AZD1222 doses compared with day 0 and with MenACWY recipients. Epitopes outside the regions mutated in the B.1.351 and B.1.1.7 variants were reportedly recognized by nearly half of the unique spike-specific TCRs. Vaccine-associated CD4 TCRs spanned the whole spike protein, with dominant responses in regions 160-218 and 743-854. The 56-69-year group was small, and its depth increase did not reach significance, likely because of low power. Participants were mostly white British, with more females than males. The authors suggested clonal diversity may have been underestimated. Conclusions about previously exposed vaccinees are limited, since just six AZD1222 recipients were seropositive for SARS-CoV-2 at baseline. Because no day 14 peak-response samples were available, repertoires were characterized only after the peak T cell response.

The CDR3 regions of human TCRbeta chains were analyzed by immunosequencing. In the source study's methods: TCRs in the repertoires were matched against a reference library of SARS-CoV-2-specific TCRs that had been generated with the MIRA antigen-specificity platform. Breadth was defined as the fraction of unique TCRs that were SARS-CoV-2-associated. Depth was defined as the fraction of total T cells that were SARS-CoV-2-associated. Using the MIRA data, each spike-specific TCR was mapped to the spike region that the TCR reacts to and placed in a CD4 or CD8 class. Log10-transformed breadth and depth values were compared by one-way ANOVA with Sidak's multiple comparisons tests. TCRdb stores this immuneACCESS table with in-frame sequences only. Part of the clones is absent; in the studies checked, under half of the shortfall reflects unresolved V genes, and no reason is known for the rest. Clone size and V and J calls were adopted from that table, with D and trimming inferred from the DNA. The sample table records roughly 75,000 clones; less than 90% of these occur just once. The ten most abundant clones make up 8% to 10% of the sample.

The rearrangement joined TRBV7-3 to TRBJ1-5, with a weak D call of TRBD1 (5 bases match). This sample comprised peripheral blood, obtained on day 0 of AZD1222 vaccination. This TCR was recovered from an adult in good health. The CDR3 reads CASSPGINQPQHF. The DNA sequence reads TGTGCCAGCAGCCCAGGGATCAATCAGCCCCAGCATTTT.